This T cell receptor beta chain was sequenced for a study of spatial heterogeneity in lung cancer. Indicated time point: blood at routine non-recurrence follow-up after resection. TCRdb used MiXCR to reprocess the 5' RACE reads, holding one entry per CDR3 protein. The table shows under 150,000 distinct CDR3 sequences, with roughly a tenth occurring only once. Comments on this clonotype: One junction end disagrees with the germline gene, perhaps due to a read error.

The germline V gene has CDR1 DFQATT and CDR2 SNEGSKA (reference sequence). The CDR3 is 11 residues long. This specimen was PBMCs, taken at follow-up. The chain has TRBV20-1 and TRBJ2-3; D unclear. This TCR was sampled from a female donor with early-stage non-small cell lung cancer. This chain's CDR3 is CTARDDRTQYF. The CDR3, as DNA: TGCACTGCTAGGGATGACCGTACGCAGTATTTT.